This record looks at one T cell receptor (beta chain) sequence and its context. Its antigen is still unknown. Per-base qualities were not stored, and no clone one base away is much larger. The V and J ends are trimmed by 6 bases and 5 bases, leaving 17 bases between them. From the cysteine through the phenylalanine, the CDR3 covers 14 amino acids. This entry keeps only the CDR3 DNA: 42 bases, framed from base 1. The germline V gene yields MNHEY for CDR1 and SVGAGI for CDR2. Thawed unstimulated PBMCs were stained for CD3, CD4 and CD8 and FACS-sorted into CD3+CD4+ and CD3+CD8+ populations. Randomization to immunosuppression withdrawal applied to every one of the 8 studied subjects. The Qiagen DNeasy Blood and Tissue Kit was used to isolate genomic DNA. High-throughput TCRbeta CDR3 sequencing of frozen genomic DNA was performed by immunoSEQ, with PCR amplification, mapping, bias correction and internal controls included. As for the authors' bioinformatics: Productive rearrangements were kept, and unique TCRbeta sequences were defined by CDR3 nucleotide sequence plus V and J gene. For a sequence to be called donor-reactive, it needed a frequency of at least 0.01% and at least 5-fold expansion in CFSE-low cells compared with unstimulated pre-transplant cells. To ensure at least 90% detection power, minimum frequency thresholds were set for each subject based on that subject's lowest-template unstimulated sample. Jensen-Shannon divergence between the top 1000 TCRbeta sequences post-transplant and pre-transplant was used to measure repertoire turnover. Two-sided Fisher's exact tests were used to test for changes in how often donor-reactive sequences were detected. TCRdb re-hosts the immuneACCESS table, in-frame sequences only. Its copies lack some clones; in the studies checked, an unresolved V gene accounts for under half of them, and the cause for the rest is not known. V and J calls and clone size are those listed in that table; D and trimming were worked out from the DNA. A total of tens of thousands of clones appear in this sample, approximately 80% of them only once. The ten largest clones add up to about 0.79% of the sample.

These data come from a study of T cell clones after liver transplantation (dated by TCRdb to the late 2010s). Some background on the complete study: ITN030ST, the source of the samples, was a randomized trial that attempted immunosuppression withdrawal within 2 years of liver transplantation. Donor-reactive T cell clones were identified by TCRbeta sequencing following a pre-transplant mixed lymphocyte reaction and were subsequently tracked in post-transplant blood. Third party-reactive TCRbeta sequences from pre-transplant MLRs were also identified as an antigen-independent comparator for donor-reactive sequences. Of the eight recipients, a few were HCV-positive, while the remaining recipients had been transplanted for non-autoimmune, non-viral indications. Until randomization at 12-24 months post-transplant, subjects were given standard immunosuppression, with no induction therapy. Tolerance was defined as complete immunosuppression withdrawal for at least one year with no rise in liver enzymes beyond twice the upper limit of normal. Blood samples were taken pre-transplant, pre-randomization before withdrawal, and post-randomization after full withdrawal or failed withdrawal. A cohort of 8 liver transplant recipients was studied, of whom 3 were classified as tolerant and 5 as non-tolerant. Points the paper makes about the study in general: Donor-reactive sequences declined more than third party-reactive ones, suggesting partial antigen-specific deletion unrelated to withdrawal success. The conclusions were preliminary, being limited by small, heterogeneous patient numbers and by non-standardized post-transplant time points. Because allograft tissue specimens were not available, migration of donor-reactive T cells into the graft, rather than deletion, may have occurred. In two subjects, low numbers of available donor cells limited the measurable donor-reactive repertoire. Circulating donor-reactive CD4 TCRbeta sequences fell significantly post-transplant in most of the 8 subjects, irrespective of tolerance or HCV status. When repertoire turnover was accounted for, significantly reduced detection of donor-reactive sequences was found in 7 of 8 subjects for CD4 and in 8 of 8 subjects for CD8.

Sequenced here: CD4+ T cells from blood, sampled 12 months after liver transplant. The sequence was obtained from a human patient who received a liver transplant. After a transplant, some of the T cells may come from the graft donor. Recombination linked TRBV6-5 to TRBJ2-7; the D gene is perhaps TRBD1, on 5 matching bases. CDR3 loop: CASSPGQSTHEQYF. At the DNA level, the sequence is TGTGCCAGCAGCCCTGGACAATCAACCCACGAGCAGTACTTC.